Listed below are T cell receptor beta chains from one sample, sequenced in a study of shared clonotypes between healthy human individuals. The repertoire was sequenced with immunoSEQ multiplex PCR; TCRdb's copy has only in-frame clones and lacks some. Among about 180,000 clones listed, 90% to 95% were seen once. Sequencing was performed on naive CD4+ T cells sorted from blood. The receptors here all came from a woman aged 25-40 years in good health. The CDR3 runs from the conserved cysteine through the conserved F or W. D genes are given only for firm matches.

V: TRBV28; J: TRBJ2-7; D: TRBD2; CDR3: CASSSPSGRYYEQYF
V: TRBV27; J: TRBJ2-7; D: -; CDR3: CASSPLRGYEQYF
V: TRBV7-9; J: TRBJ2-5; D: TRBD1; CDR3: CASSFGTEEYF
V: TRBV7-6; J: TRBJ2-1; D: TRBD2; CDR3: CASSLELAGAPYNEQFF
V: TRBV28; J: TRBJ2-6; D: -; CDR3: CATEEGQYSGANVLTF
V: TRBV6-1; J: TRBJ2-7; D: TRBD1; CDR3: CASSANRDRGTYEQYF
V: TRBV5-6; J: TRBJ2-1; D: TRBD2; CDR3: CASSFSLADQNNEQFF
V: TRBV27; J: TRBJ1-5; D: -; CDR3: CASRRDPTQPQHF
V: TRBV7-3; J: TRBJ1-1; D: TRBD1; CDR3: CASSINPIRDRVTNTEAFF
V: TRBV7-6; J: TRBJ2-2; D: TRBD2; CDR3: CASSFGTSPGELFF
V: TRBV28; J: -; D: -; CDR3: CASSSPGTGAYEQYF
V: TRBV28; J: TRBJ2-7; D: -; CDR3: CASSATRRQYF
V: TRBV5-5; J: TRBJ2-7; D: -; CDR3: CASSWQGREQYF
V: TRBV2; J: TRBJ2-7; D: TRBD1; CDR3: CASSGRWGKGQTYEQYF
V: TRBV27; J: TRBJ2-6; D: -; CDR3: CASSPRQQETYGANVLTF
V: TRBV19; J: TRBJ2-6; D: -; CDR3: CASSLQGANVLTF
V: TRBV6-1; J: TRBJ1-4; D: -; CDR3: CASTRTRLSNEKLFF
V: TRBV7-2; J: TRBJ2-7; D: TRBD2; CDR3: CASSFSSGSPTFSYEQYF
V: TRBV5-8; J: TRBJ2-3; D: -; CDR3: CASRLTGTAGDTQYF
V: TRBV7-9; J: TRBJ2-2; D: -; CDR3: CASSLGYTGELFF
V: TRBV6-6; J: TRBJ2-7; D: -; CDR3: CASSLGVPPNEQYF
V: TRBV28; J: -; D: -; CDR3: CASSSNRVFFLTYEQYF
V: TRBV27; J: TRBJ1-3; D: -; CDR3: CASSLFSGNTIYF
V: TRBV4-1; J: TRBJ2-7; D: -; CDR3: CASSQLLRHYEQYF
V: TRBV7-9; J: TRBJ2-2; D: TRBD2; CDR3: CASSSRGGAGTGELFF
V: TRBV4-1; J: TRBJ2-3; D: TRBD2; CDR3: CASSRYLPGLATTDTQYF
V: TRBV27; J: TRBJ1-3; D: -; CDR3: CASSLRGPSSGNTIYF
V: TRBV7-8; J: TRBJ2-7; D: -; CDR3: CASSLEQGNEQYF
V: TRBV27; J: TRBJ2-3; D: -; CDR3: CASSLFLAASTDTQYF
V: TRBV19; J: TRBJ1-2; D: -; CDR3: CASSRVRDTANYGYTF
V: TRBV27; J: TRBJ2-1; D: TRBD2; CDR3: CASSLMSAGSSYNEQFF
V: TRBV11-2; J: TRBJ2-5; D: -; CDR3: CASSSGARRLQETQYF
V: TRBV11-2; J: TRBJ2-5; D: -; CDR3: CASSLAAGRRETQYF
V: TRBV5-1; J: TRBJ1-1; D: TRBD1; CDR3: CASSLAWQGDTEAFF
V: TRBV6-1; J: TRBJ1-3; D: -; CDR3: CASQTIYSGNTIYF
V: TRBV4-1; J: TRBJ2-7; D: -; CDR3: CASSQDRVADTYEQYF
V: TRBV4-2; J: TRBJ1-2; D: -; CDR3: CASSQSIRNDPTGGYTF
V: TRBV7-8; J: TRBJ1-1; D: -; CDR3: CASSLDLGRANTEAFF
V: TRBV6-1; J: TRBJ2-1; D: -; CDR3: CASSEDLGGMSYNEQFF
V: TRBV9; J: TRBJ2-6; D: -; CDR3: CASSVAEGARGANVLTF
V: TRBV19; J: TRBJ1-2; D: TRBD1; CDR3: CASYLQGAVEGYTF
V: TRBV29-1; J: TRBJ1-1; D: -; CDR3: CSVTEGSTEAFF
V: TRBV5-1; J: TRBJ1-4; D: TRBD1; CDR3: CASSLLGQSSTNEKLFF
V: TRBV5-1; J: TRBJ1-2; D: -; CDR3: CASSPEWGDFGYTF
V: TRBV9; J: TRBJ2-5; D: TRBD2; CDR3: CASSVGTSGIQETQYF
V: TRBV19; J: TRBJ2-5; D: -; CDR3: CASKGGVETQYF
V: TRBV28; J: TRBJ2-7; D: TRBD2; CDR3: CASSLSGSIYEQYF
V: TRBV18; J: TRBJ2-1; D: -; CDR3: CASSPGPSAYNEQFF
V: TRBV18; J: TRBJ2-2; D: TRBD2; CDR3: CASSSLAGSNTGELFF
V: TRBV5-1; J: TRBJ2-3; D: TRBD2; CDR3: CASSLSGGRGDTQYF
V: TRBV2; J: TRBJ2-7; D: -; CDR3: CARRQASSYEQYF
V: TRBV27; J: -; D: TRBD2; CDR3: CASSTPTSGGAEQYF
V: TRBV14; J: TRBJ2-3; D: TRBD2; CDR3: CASSQALAGVDTQYF
V: TRBV10-3; J: TRBJ2-1; D: TRBD2; CDR3: CAMRGDGGSSYNEQFF
V: TRBV28; J: TRBJ2-7; D: -; CDR3: CASSLSGEASYEQYF
V: TRBV28; J: TRBJ2-7; D: -; CDR3: CASMETVYEQYF
V: TRBV2; J: TRBJ2-7; D: TRBD1; CDR3: CASGGTGGVYEQYF
V: TRBV5-1; J: TRBJ2-2; D: -; CDR3: CASSPAGSLLSGELFF
V: TRBV6-5; J: TRBJ1-4; D: TRBD1; CDR3: CASSDRGPNEKLFF
V: TRBV6-1; J: TRBJ1-1; D: -; CDR3: CASRDTLNTEAFF